A single sample is the source of the 6 T cell receptor beta chains below, sequenced in a study of shared clonotypes between healthy human individuals. Repertoires were generated with immunoSEQ multiplex PCR, while TCRdb's copy carries only in-frame clones and drops some. The data contain more than 400,000 clones, 96% of them singletons. Material: naive CD4+ T cells sorted from blood. Subset given: CD45RA+ positively selected. The receptors shown here come from a woman aged 30 to 39 in good health.

V usage is TRBV18 and J usage is TRBJ2-1; 14 positions match TRBD2. This CDR3 contains 17 residues. The V and J ends lost 2 bases and 9 bases, in that order; junction bases with no gene match: 9. CDR1 KGHSH and CDR2 LQKENI come from the germline V gene. CDR3 in amino acids: CASSPNALTSGRVEQFF. The CDR3 DNA reads TGTGCCAGCTCACCAAACGCATTGACTAGCGGGAGGGTTGAGCAGTTCTTC. Using reference TRBV18 and TRBJ2-1 for the parts outside the CDR3, the full variable domain is NAGVMQNPRHLVRRRGQEARLRCSPMKGHSHVYWYRQLPEEGLKFMVYLQKENIIDESGMPKERFSAEFPKEGPSILRIQQVVRGDSAAYFCASSPNALTSGRVEQFFGPGTRLTVL.

The chain employs TRBV5-1 and TRBJ1-1; D is perhaps TRBD1 (5 bases). CDR3 length: 14 residues. Germline assignment: CDR1 SGHRS and CDR2 YFSETQ. Trimming left V 5 bases short and J 0 bases short, with 11 bases between. The DNA of the CDR3 is TGCGCCAGCAGAACTGGGGCCCTGAACACTGAAGCTTTCTTT. This codes for CASRTGALNTEAFF.

The chain has TRBV28 and TRBJ2-7, with 10 bases aligning to TRBD1. The CDR3 extends over 14 amino acids. V lost 6 bases and J lost 4; bases outside the gene matches: 6. Germline lookup yields CDR1 MDHEN and CDR2 SYDVKM. CDR3 sequence: CASSPGQGLYEQYF. Written as DNA, the CDR3 is TGTGCCAGCAGCCCGGGACAGGGGTTGTACGAGCAGTACTTC.

The J gene is TRBJ1-5, the V gene TRBV27; unclear D gene. This CDR3 has 14 amino acids. Germline CDR1 and CDR2: MNHEY and SMNVEV (reference sequence). The V end was cut by 2 bases, the J end by 6 bases, with 11 bases between. Written as DNA, the CDR3 is TGTGCCAGCAGTTTAAAGTGGGCGAGTCAGCCCCAGCATTTT. Its translation is CASSLKWASQPQHF.

The chain carries TRBV19 and TRBJ2-7; possible D gene TRBD2, 5 bases. V was trimmed by 6 bases and J by 1 base, leaving 19 bases between them. The germline gives CDR1 LNHDA, CDR2 SQIVND (reference sequence). The CDR3 contains 16 residues. For the CDR3, the DNA is TGTGCCAGTAGCCCCTCAACCCGGACTGATTCCTACGAGCAGTACTTC. It is translated as CASSPSTRTDSYEQYF.

The V and J genes are TRBV28 and TRBJ1-2; 8 bases fit TRBD1. The V gene's germline CDR1 is MDHEN and CDR2 SYDVKM. Trimming took 8 bases from V and 6 from J; bases not matched to a gene: 17. The CDR3 totals 16 residues. DNA of the CDR3: TGTGCCAGCGTTCCCTTGGGGCAGGGGGCGGATCATGGCTACACCTTC. This gives the protein CASVPLGQGADHGYTF.